This entry concerns a single TCR beta chain. Its antigen is undetermined. The record originates from a study of T cells in Graves' hyperthyroidism and ophthalmopathy. Broader study findings: Using 13 V-J features, a model discriminated ophthalmopathy from stable hyperthyroidism.

Authors of the study amplified TCR beta CDR3 regions from RNA transcripts. First-round RT-PCR targeting the TCR CDR3 was performed with the HTBI primer set. TCRdb processed the multiplex PCR reads anew with MiXCR; each CDR3 protein has one entry. The sample has some 580,000 distinct CDR3 sequences; approximately 16% are singletons. V was pared by 4 bases and J by 3 bases, with 13 bases between. The germline CDR1 and CDR2 sequences are SGDLS and YYNGEE. The CDR3 covers 14 residues. The J gene is TRBJ1-2, the V gene TRBV9; tentatively, D is TRBD1 (6 bases). The TCR comes from a woman aged 40 to 50 with Graves' ophthalmopathy. Sequenced input: blood. For the CDR3, the DNA is TGTGCCAGCAGCTCGGGACATATGGACTATGGCTACACCTTC. This sequence encodes CASSSGHMDYGYTF.